The sequence of this T cell receptor beta chain was determined in a study of Ad26.COV2.S vaccination and SARS-CoV-2 variants. Treatment defined: some 19 received Ad26.COV2.S at low or high dose, single or two shots; roughly 5 received placebo; per-sample allocation not given. Sample collection was performed on day 63 after the first vaccine or placebo injection. SARS-CoV-2 spike from the Wuhan strain was encoded by the vaccine, an Ad26 vector. Some clones are missing from TCRdb's copy, which holds only in-frame ones; the method was immunoSEQ multiplex PCR. The sample consists of more than 400,000 clones, about 90% of them appearing once. CDR1 and CDR2 (germline): SGHAT, FQNNGV. This CDR3 comprises 15 residues. The junction had 5 bases not matched to a gene; V was cut back by 1 base and J by 6 bases. This clone was recorded a few times.

This TCR derives from a person between 18 and 60 years old who received the Ad26.COV2.S COVID-19 vaccine or a placebo. The chain links TRBV11-2 to TRBJ2-7; 11 positions agree with TRBD2. The source material was peripheral blood, sampled in a trial of Ad26.COV2.S vaccine versus placebo. The CDR3 sequence: CASSLGTSGSGEQYF. The CDR3 DNA reads TGTGCCAGCAGCTTAGGAACTAGCGGGAGTGGCGAGCAGTACTTC.